This is a list of T cell receptor beta chains from one sample in a study of T cell responses to AZD1222 COVID-19 vaccine. TCRdb keeps only in-frame clones here, not all; method: immunoSEQ multiplex PCR. This sample has 100,000 to 150,000 clones, with about nine tenths found just once. Material: peripheral blood, obtained 28 days after the second AZD1222 dose. The source of these receptors is an adult who received the AZD1222 COVID-19 vaccine. The CDR3 runs from the conserved cysteine through the conserved F or W. The order of the fields is D gene, clone size, J gene, V gene, CDR3 protein, CDR3 DNA. D genes are given only for firm matches. Only some rows state a clone size, as once, few, many or a class for expanded clones.

>.|.|TRBJ1-5|TRBV7-2
CASSLADDGMSTAQHF
TGTGCCAGCAGCTTAGCCGACGACGGGATGTCTACCGCTCAGCATTTT
>.|.|TRBJ2-5|TRBV19
CASSNQETQYF
TGTGCCAGTAGTAACCAAGAGACCCAGTACTTC
>.|.|TRBJ1-4|TRBV7-2
CASSFYKDYEKLFF
TGTGCCAGCAGCTTTTACAAGGATTATGAAAAACTGTTTTTT
>.|.|TRBJ2-7|TRBV7-9
CASSLVSSYEQYF
TGTGCCAGCAGCTTAGTGAGCTCCTACGAGCAGTACTTC
>TRBD1|.|TRBJ1-5|TRBV6-8
CASQSPGQGDRGQPQHF
TGTGCCAGCCAGTCTCCGGGACAGGGGGACCGAGGTCAGCCCCAGCATTTT
>TRBD1|.|TRBJ1-4|TRBV28
CASSVDRGWEKLFF
TGTGCCAGCAGCGTCGACAGGGGTTGGGAAAAACTGTTTTTT
>.|.|TRBJ1-5|TRBV28
CASSLTGPSNQPQHF
TGTGCCAGCAGTTTAACAGGGCCGAGCAATCAGCCCCAGCATTTT
>TRBD1|.|TRBJ1-5|TRBV7-9
CASSHGQGDSNQPQHF
TGTGCCAGCAGCCACGGACAGGGTGACAGCAATCAGCCCCAGCATTTT
>.|.|TRBJ2-5|TRBV19
CASSADRQETQYF
TGTGCCAGTTCCGCAGATCGCCAAGAGACCCAGTACTTC
>.|.|TRBJ1-6|TRBV18
CASSPEDAYNSPLHF
TGTGCCAGCTCACCCGAGGATGCCTATAATTCACCCCTCCACTTT
>.|.|TRBJ2-7|TRBV6-5
CANTTGSYEQYF
TGTGCCAACACGACAGGTTCCTACGAGCAGTACTTC
>TRBD1|.|TRBJ1-4|TRBV28
CASSSPGTGSTHEKLFF
TGTGCCAGCAGTTCTCCCGGGACAGGGTCTACCCATGAAAAACTGTTTTTT
>.|.|TRBJ2-1|TRBV7-2
CASSLNQATYNEQFF
TGTGCCAGCAGCTTAAACCAGGCTACCTACAATGAGCAGTTCTTC
>.|.|TRBJ1-5|TRBV27
CASSLYGSNQPQHF
TGTGCCAGCAGTTTATACGGGTCCAATCAGCCCCAGCATTTT
>TRBD1|.|TRBJ2-3|TRBV2
CASSVRGPDTQYF
TGTGCCAGCAGTGTTAGGGGGCCAGATACGCAGTATTTT
>.|.|TRBJ1-1|TRBV19
CASSDSGYEAFF
TGTGCCAGTAGTGACAGTGGATATGAAGCTTTCTTT
>.|.|TRBJ1-1|TRBV5-1
CASSLGASGVTEAFF
TGCGCCAGCAGCTTGGGGGCTTCGGGGGTCACTGAAGCTTTCTTT
>.|.|TRBJ2-7|TRBV29-1
CSVEENTGSEQYF
TGCAGCGTTGAAGAAAATACAGGGAGCGAGCAGTACTTC
>.|few|TRBJ1-5|TRBV7-9
CASSLGNQPQHF
TGTGCCAGCAGCTTAGGGAATCAGCCCCAGCATTTT
>.|.|TRBJ1-4|TRBV5-1
CASSLYPNEKLFF
TGCGCCAGCAGCTTGTACCCCAATGAAAAACTGTTTTTT
>.|.|TRBJ1-5|TRBV27
CASSFRPGQPQHF
TGTGCCAGCAGTTTCCGACCGGGGCAGCCCCAGCATTTT
>.|.|TRBJ2-3|TRBV29-1
CSVGAYPPTDTQYF
TGCAGCGTTGGCGCCTATCCCCCCACAGATACGCAGTATTTT
>.|.|TRBJ2-2|TRBV14
CASSQDAGGRGELFF
TGTGCCAGCAGCCAAGATGCCGGGGGTCGCGGGGAGCTGTTTTTT
>.|once|TRBJ1-6|TRBV18
CASSPPVTSRPLHF
TGTGCCAGCTCACCACCTGTGACGTCCCGGCCCCTCCACTTT
>.|.|TRBJ2-1|TRBV28
CASRAVGPYNEQFF
TGTGCCAGCAGAGCCGTAGGGCCGTACAATGAGCAGTTCTTC
>.|.|TRBJ1-1|TRBV5-1
CASSQLPAGFTTEAFF
TGCGCCAGCAGCCAACTTCCGGCCGGGTTTACCACTGAAGCTTTCTTT
>TRBD1|.|TRBJ1-5|TRBV29-1
CSVAGQGFVGPQHF
TGCAGCGTTGCCGGACAGGGTTTTGTTGGGCCCCAGCATTTT
>.|.|TRBJ2-1|TRBV5-1
CASSRGGERNEQFF
TGCGCCAGCAGCCGCGGCGGGGAGAGGAATGAGCAGTTCTTC
>.|.|TRBJ2-1|TRBV23-1
CASSHRETAPISPHEQFF
TGCGCCAGCAGTCACCGTGAGACAGCCCCGATTTCCCCTCATGAGCAGTTCTTC
>.|.|TRBJ2-3|TRBV7-2
CASSSRLVLDTQYF
TGTGCCAGCAGCTCAAGACTAGTTTTGGATACGCAGTATTTT
>.|.|TRBJ2-7|TRBV28
CASSLIRGDRLGQYF
TGTGCCAGCAGTTTGATTAGGGGTGACCGCCTGGGGCAGTACTTC
>TRBD1|.|TRBJ2-2|TRBV29-1
CSVRQGADTGELFF
TGCAGCGTCAGACAGGGGGCGGACACCGGGGAGCTGTTTTTT
>.|.|TRBJ1-1|TRBV6-2/TRBV6-3
CASSPWTERNEAFF
TGTGCCAGCAGTCCGTGGACAGAGCGGAATGAAGCTTTCTTT
>.|.|TRBJ2-2|TRBV11-2
CASSLAAENTGELFF
TGTGCCAGCAGCTTAGCGGCAGAGAACACCGGGGAGCTGTTTTTT
>.|.|TRBJ2-7|TRBV18
CASSPPDHSEQYF
TGTGCCAGCTCACCACCCGACCACAGCGAGCAGTACTTC
>.|.|TRBJ2-5|TRBV7-8
CASSLASGNQETQYF
TGTGCCAGCAGCTTAGCGTCAGGGAACCAAGAGACCCAGTACTTC
>.|.|TRBJ1-5|TRBV28
CASSTGRSFRSNQPQHF
TGTGCCAGCAGTACGGGACGAAGCTTTCGTAGCAATCAGCCCCAGCATTTT
>TRBD1|.|TRBJ2-3|TRBV2
CASSGQGLGDTQYF
TGTGCCAGCAGTGGACAGGGTTTGGGTGATACGCAGTATTTT
>.|once|TRBJ1-5|TRBV7-2
CASSLVGRGSNQPQHF
TGTGCCAGCAGCTTAGTTGGCAGGGGAAGCAATCAGCCCCAGCATTTT
>.|.|TRBJ1-5|TRBV6-5
CASSNAKGGQPQHF
TGTGCCAGCAGTAATGCCAAAGGTGGTCAGCCCCAGCATTTT